This T cell receptor (beta chain) comes out of a study of T cells in narcolepsy. On the study more broadly: Enrolled donors included narcolepsy type 1 or type 2 patients and healthy controls.

V was trimmed by 1 base and J by 3 bases, leaving 11 bases between them. In germline, CDR1 is SGHRS, CDR2 YFSETQ. There are 15 residues in the CDR3. Overall study findings and caveats: Reportedly, autoreactive clonotypes were serially detected in patients' blood but not controls'. In some patient and control memory CD4+ samples, autoreactive clones were absent. Comparing one patient's CSF and blood CD4+ clonotypes highlighted HCRT- and TRIB2-specific autoreactive clonotypes.

To note about this clone: The antigen is unknown.

Profiled with immunoSEQ multiplex PCR; TCRdb holds only in-frame clones, not every one. This table holds about 21,000 clones, about 92% found once. This TCR was sampled from a human donor with narcolepsy. The chain has TRBV5-1 and TRBJ2-1, with D perhaps being TRBD1 or TRBD2 (7 bases each). Sequenced input: CD45RA- memory CD4+ T cells from PBMCs. The CDR3 DNA reads TGCGCCAGCAGCTTGACAGGGGAGGGCTACAATGAGCAGTTCTTC. Translated, it gives CASSLTGEGYNEQFF.